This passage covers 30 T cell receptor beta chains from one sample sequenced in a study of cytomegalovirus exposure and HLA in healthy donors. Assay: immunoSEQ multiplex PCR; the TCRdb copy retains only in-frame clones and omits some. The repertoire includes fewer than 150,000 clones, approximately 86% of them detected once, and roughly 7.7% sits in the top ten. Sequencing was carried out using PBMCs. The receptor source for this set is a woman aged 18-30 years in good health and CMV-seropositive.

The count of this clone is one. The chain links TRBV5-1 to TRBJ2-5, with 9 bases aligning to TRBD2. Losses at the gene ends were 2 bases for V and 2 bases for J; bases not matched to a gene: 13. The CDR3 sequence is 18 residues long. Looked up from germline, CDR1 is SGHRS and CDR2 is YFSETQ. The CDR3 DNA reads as TGCGCCAGCAGCTTTGGACTAGCGTTTGGGGGCCTACAAGAGACCCAGTACTTC. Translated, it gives CASSFGLAFGGLQETQYF.

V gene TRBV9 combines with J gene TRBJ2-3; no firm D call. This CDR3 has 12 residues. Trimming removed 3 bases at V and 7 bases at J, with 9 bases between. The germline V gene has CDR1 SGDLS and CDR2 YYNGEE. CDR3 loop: CASSGTGNTQYF. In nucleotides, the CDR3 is TGTGCCAGCAGCGGAACTGGTAATACGCAGTATTTT.

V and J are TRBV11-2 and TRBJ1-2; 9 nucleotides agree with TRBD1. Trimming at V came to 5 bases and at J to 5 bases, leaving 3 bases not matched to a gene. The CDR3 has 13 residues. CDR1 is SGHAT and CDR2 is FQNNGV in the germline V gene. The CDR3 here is CASSLDRGYGYTF. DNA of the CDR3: TGTGCCAGCAGCCTGGACAGGGGTTATGGCTACACCTTC.

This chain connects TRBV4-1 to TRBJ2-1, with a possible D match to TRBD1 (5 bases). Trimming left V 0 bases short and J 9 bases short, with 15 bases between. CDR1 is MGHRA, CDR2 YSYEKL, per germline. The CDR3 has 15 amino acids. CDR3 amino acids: CASSQDPTGQGEQFF. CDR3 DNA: TGCGCCAGCAGCCAAGATCCGACCGGACAAGGTGAGCAGTTCTTC.

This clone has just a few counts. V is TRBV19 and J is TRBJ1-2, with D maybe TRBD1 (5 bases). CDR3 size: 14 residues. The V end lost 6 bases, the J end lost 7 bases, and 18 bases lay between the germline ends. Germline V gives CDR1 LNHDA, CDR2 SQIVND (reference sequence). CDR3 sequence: CASRLANSGGGYTF. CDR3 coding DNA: TGTGCCAGTAGGCTGGCCAACTCCGGGGGTGGCTACACCTTC.

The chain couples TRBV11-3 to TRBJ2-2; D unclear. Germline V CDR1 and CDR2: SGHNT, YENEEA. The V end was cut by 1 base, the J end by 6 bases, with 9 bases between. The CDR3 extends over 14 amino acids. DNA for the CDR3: TGTGCCAGCAGCTTAGTACAGCAGTCCGGGGAGCTGTTTTTT. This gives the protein CASSLVQQSGELFF.

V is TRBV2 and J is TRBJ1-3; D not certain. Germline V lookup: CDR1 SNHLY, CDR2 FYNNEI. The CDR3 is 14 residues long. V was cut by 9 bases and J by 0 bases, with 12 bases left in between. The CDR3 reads CARQLTVSGNTIYF. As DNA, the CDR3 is TGTGCCAGACAGCTTACCGTCTCTGGAAACACCATATATTTT. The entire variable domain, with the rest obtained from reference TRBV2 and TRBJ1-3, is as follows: EPEVTQTPSHQVTQMGQEVILRCVPISNHLYFYWYRQILGQKVEFLVSFYNNEISEKSEIFDDQFSVERPDGSNFTLKIRSTKLEDSAMYFCARQLTVSGNTIYFGEGSWLTVV.

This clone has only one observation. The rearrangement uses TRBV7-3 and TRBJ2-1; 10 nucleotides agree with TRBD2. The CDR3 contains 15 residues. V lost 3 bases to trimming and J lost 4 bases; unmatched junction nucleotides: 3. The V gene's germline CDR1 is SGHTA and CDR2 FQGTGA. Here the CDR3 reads CASSFSGGFYNEQFF. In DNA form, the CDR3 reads TGTGCCAGCAGCTTTAGCGGGGGGTTTTACAATGAGCAGTTCTTC.

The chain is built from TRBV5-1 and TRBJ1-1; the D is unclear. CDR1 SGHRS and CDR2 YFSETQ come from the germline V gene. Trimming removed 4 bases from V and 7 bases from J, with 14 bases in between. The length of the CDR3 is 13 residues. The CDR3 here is CASSLGSAGEAFF. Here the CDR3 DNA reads TGCGCCAGCAGCCTTGGTTCGGCGGGTGAAGCTTTCTTT. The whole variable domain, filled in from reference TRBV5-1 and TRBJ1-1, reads KAGVTQTPRYLIKTRGQQVTLSCSPISGHRSVSWYQQTPGQGLQFLFEYFSETQRNKGNFPGRFSGRQFSNSRSEMNVSTLELGDSALYLCASSLGSAGEAFFGQGTRLTVV.

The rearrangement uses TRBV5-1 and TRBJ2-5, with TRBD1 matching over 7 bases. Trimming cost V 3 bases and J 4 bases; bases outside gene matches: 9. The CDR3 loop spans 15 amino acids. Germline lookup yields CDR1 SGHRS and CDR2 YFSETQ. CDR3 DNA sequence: TGCGCCAGCAGCTCTAGACAGGGAGAGGGAGAGACCCAGTACTTC. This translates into CASSSRQGEGETQYF.

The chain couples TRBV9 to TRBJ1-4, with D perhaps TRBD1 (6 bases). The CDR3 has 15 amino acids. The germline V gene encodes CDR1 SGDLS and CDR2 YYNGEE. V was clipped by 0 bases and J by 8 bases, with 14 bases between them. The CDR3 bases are TGTGCCAGCAGCGTAGGACAGGCGAATGGGGAAAAACTGTTTTTT. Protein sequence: CASSVGQANGEKLFF.

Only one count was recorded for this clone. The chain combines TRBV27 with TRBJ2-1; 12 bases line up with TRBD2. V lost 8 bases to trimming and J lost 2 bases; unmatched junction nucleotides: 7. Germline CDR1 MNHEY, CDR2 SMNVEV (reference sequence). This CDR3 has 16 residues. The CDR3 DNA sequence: TGTGCCAGCGGGCTAGCGGGGGGGCGACCCTACAATGAGCAGTTCTTC. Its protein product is CASGLAGGRPYNEQFF.

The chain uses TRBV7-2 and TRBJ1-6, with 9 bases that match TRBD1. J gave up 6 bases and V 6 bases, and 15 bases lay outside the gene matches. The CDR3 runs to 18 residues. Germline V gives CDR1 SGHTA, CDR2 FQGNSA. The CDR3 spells CASSFGRPGQGSNSPLHF. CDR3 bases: TGTGCCAGCAGTTTTGGGAGACCGGGACAGGGCTCTAATTCACCCCTCCACTTT. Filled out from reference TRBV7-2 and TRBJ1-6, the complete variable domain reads GAGVSQSPSNKVTEKGKDVELRCDPISGHTALYWYRQSLGQGLEFLIYFQGNSAPDKSGLPSDRFSAERTGGSVSTLTIQRTQQEDSAVYLCASSFGRPGQGSNSPLHFGNGTRLTVT.

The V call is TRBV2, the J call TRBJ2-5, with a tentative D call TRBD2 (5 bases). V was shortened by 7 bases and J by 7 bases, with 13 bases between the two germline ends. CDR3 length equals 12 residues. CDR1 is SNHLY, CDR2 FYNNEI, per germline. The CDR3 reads CASNGRRGTQYF. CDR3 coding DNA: TGTGCCAGCAATGGGAGACGGGGGACCCAGTACTTC.

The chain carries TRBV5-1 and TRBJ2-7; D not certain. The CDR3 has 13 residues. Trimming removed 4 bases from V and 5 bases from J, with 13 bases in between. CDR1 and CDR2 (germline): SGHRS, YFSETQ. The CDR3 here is CASSRGNNDEQYF. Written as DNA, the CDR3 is TGCGCCAGCAGCCGAGGAAATAACGACGAGCAGTACTTC.

The CDR3 spells CASGGSGTTGELFF. In nucleotides, the CDR3 is TGTGCCTCAGGGGGTAGCGGAACCACCGGGGAGCTGTTTTTT. This chain joins TRBV7-9 and TRBJ2-2, with D maybe TRBD1 (7 bases). This CDR3 has 14 residues. Germline-derived CDR1 and CDR2 are SEHNR and FQNEAQ (reference sequence). V was trimmed by 11 bases and J by 4 bases, leaving 17 bases between them.

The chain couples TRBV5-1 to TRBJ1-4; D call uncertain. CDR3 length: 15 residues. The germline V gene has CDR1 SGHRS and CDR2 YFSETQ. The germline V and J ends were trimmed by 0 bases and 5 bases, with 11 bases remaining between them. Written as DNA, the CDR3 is TGCGCCAGCAGCTTGGGCGCGGGATCAAATGAAAAACTGTTTTTT. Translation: CASSLGAGSNEKLFF.

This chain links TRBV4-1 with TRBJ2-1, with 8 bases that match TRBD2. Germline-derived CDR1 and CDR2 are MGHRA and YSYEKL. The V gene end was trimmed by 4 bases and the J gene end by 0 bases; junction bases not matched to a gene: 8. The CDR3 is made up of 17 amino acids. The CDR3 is CASSPGLAASSYNEQFF. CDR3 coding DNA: TGCGCCAGCAGCCCTGGACTAGCTGCTAGCTCCTACAATGAGCAGTTCTTC.

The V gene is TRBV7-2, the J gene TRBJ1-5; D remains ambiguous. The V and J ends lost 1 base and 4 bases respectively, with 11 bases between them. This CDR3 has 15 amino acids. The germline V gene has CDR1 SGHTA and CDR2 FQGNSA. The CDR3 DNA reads TGTGCCAGCAGCTTAGTCCAGGCAGCAAATCAGCCCCAGCATTTT. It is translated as CASSLVQAANQPQHF.

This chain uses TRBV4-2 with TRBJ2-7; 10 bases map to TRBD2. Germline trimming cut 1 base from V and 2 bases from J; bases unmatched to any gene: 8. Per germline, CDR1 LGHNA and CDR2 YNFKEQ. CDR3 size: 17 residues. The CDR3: CASSQGAAGGRPYEQYF. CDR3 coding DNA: TGTGCCAGCAGCCAAGGCGCAGCGGGGGGGCGGCCCTACGAGCAGTACTTC.

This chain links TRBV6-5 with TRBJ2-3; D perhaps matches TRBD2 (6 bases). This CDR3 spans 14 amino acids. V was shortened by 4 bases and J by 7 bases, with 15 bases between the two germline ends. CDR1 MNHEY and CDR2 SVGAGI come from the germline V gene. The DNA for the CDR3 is TGTGCCAGCAGTTTGAGGCGGGGCCTGAATACGCAGTATTTT. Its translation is CASSLRRGLNTQYF.

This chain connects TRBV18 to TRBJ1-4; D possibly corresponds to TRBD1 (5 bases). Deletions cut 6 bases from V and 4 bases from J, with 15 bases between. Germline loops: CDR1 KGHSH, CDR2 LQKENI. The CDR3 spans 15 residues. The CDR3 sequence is CASSPRKTVNEKLFF. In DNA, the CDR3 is TGTGCCAGCTCGCCCCGAAAGACAGTTAATGAAAAACTGTTTTTT.

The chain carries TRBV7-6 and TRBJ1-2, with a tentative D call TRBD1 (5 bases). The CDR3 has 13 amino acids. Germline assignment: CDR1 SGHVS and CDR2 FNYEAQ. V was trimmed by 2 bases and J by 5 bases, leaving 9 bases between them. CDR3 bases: TGTGCCAGCAGCTTACAGGGTGAATATGGCTACACCTTC. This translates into CASSLQGEYGYTF.

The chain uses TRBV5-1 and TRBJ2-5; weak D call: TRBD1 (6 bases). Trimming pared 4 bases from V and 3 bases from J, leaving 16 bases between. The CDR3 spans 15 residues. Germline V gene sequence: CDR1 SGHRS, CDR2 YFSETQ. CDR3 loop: CASSIQGPREETQYF. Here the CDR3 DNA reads TGCGCCAGCAGCATACAGGGACCTAGGGAAGAGACCCAGTACTTC.

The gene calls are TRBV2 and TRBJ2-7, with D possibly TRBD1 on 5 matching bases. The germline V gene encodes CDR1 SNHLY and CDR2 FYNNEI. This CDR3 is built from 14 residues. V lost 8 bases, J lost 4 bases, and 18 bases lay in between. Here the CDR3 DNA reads TGTGCCAGCCTAGAAAGGGGTGAAGGGTACGAGCAGTACTTC. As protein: CASLERGEGYEQYF.

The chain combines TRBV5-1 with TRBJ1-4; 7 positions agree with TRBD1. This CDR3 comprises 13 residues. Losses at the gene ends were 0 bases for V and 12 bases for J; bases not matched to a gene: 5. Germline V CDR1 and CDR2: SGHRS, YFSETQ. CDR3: CASSLETTGELFF. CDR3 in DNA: TGCGCCAGCAGCTTGGAAACCACAGGGGAACTGTTTTTT.

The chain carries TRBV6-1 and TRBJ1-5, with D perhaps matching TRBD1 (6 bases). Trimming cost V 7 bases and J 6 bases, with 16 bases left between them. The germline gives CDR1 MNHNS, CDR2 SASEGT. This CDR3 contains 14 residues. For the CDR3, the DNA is TGTGCCAGCACCCTTAGGGGGTACGGTCAGCCCCAGCATTTT. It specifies CASTLRGYGQPQHF.

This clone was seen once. The CDR3 reads CASRLTSRRETQYF. The CDR3, as DNA: TGTGCCAGCAGGCTCACTAGTCGCCGGGAGACCCAGTACTTC. The rearrangement joins TRBV27 to TRBJ2-5; perhaps TRBD2 as D (5 bases). V was trimmed by 6 bases and J by 5 bases, leaving 16 bases between them. Germline loops: CDR1 MNHEY, CDR2 SMNVEV (reference sequence). This CDR3 region has 14 residues.

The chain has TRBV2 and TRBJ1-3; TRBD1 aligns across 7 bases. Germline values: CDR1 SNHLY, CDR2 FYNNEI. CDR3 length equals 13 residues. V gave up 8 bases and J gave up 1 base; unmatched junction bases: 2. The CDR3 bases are TGTGCCAGCTCAGGGGGTTCTGGAAACACCATATATTTT. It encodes CASSGGSGNTIYF.

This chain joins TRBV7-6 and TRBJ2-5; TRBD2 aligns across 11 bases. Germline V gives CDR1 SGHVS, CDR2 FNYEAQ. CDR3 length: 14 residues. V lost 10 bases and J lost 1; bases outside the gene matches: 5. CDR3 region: CATLAGGFQETQYF. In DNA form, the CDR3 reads TGTGCCACCTTAGCGGGGGGGTTCCAAGAGACCCAGTACTTC. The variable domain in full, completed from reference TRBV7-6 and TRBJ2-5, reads GAGVSQSPRYKVTKRGQDVALRCDPISGHVSLYWYRQALGQGPEFLTYFNYEAQQDKSGLPNDRFSAERPEGSISTLTIQRTEQRDSAMYRCATLAGGFQETQYFGPGTRLLVL.